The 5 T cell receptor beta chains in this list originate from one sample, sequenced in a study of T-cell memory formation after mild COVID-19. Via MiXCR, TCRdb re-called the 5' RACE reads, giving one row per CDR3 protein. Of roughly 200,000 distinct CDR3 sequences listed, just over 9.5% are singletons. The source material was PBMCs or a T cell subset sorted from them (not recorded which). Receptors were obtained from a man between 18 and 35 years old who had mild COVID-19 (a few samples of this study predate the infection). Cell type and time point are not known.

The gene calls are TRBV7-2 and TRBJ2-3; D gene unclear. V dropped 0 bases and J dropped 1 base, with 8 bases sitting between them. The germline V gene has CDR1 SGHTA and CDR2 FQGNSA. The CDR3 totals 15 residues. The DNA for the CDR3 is TGTGCCAGCAGCTTAGCTATTCAGGGCACAGATACGCAGTATTTT. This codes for CASSLAIQGTDTQYF.

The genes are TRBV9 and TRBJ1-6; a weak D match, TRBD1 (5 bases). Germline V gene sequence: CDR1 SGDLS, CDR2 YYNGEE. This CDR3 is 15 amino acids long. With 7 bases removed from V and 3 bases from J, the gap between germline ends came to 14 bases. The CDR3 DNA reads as TGTGCCAGCGGGGGGGGACGGGACTATAATTCACCCCTCCACTTT. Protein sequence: CASGGGRDYNSPLHF.

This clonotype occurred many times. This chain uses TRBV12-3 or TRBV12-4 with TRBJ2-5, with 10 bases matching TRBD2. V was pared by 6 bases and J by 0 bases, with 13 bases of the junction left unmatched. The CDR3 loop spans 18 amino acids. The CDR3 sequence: CASRRLKRGGSDQETQYF. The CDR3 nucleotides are TGTGCCAGCAGGCGCTTAAAGCGGGGGGGTTCGGACCAAGAGACCCAGTACTTC.

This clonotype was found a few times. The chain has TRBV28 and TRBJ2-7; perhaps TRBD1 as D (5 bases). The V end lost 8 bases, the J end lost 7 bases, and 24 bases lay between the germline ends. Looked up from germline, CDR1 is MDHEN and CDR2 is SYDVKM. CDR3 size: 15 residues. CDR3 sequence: CASGPTLGSGREQYV. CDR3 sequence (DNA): TGTGCCAGCGGTCCAACCTTAGGATCAGGGCGGGAGCAGTACGTC.

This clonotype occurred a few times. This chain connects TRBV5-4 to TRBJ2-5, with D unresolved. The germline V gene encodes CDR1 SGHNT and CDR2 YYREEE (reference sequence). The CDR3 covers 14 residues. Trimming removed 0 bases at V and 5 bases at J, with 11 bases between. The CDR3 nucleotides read TGTGCCAGCAGCTTGGTAGCAACCGGGGAGACCCAGTACTTC. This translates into CASSLVATGETQYF.